This is a list of T cell receptor beta chains from one sample in a study of blood T cell repertoires in COVID-19. Generated by immunoSEQ multiplex PCR, the TCRdb table keeps only in-frame clones and is missing some. The sample has 100,000 or so clones, approximately 92% seen once. The sample consisted of peripheral blood. The receptors were gathered from a man younger than 35 with acute or convalescent COVID-19. CDR3s include the opening cysteine and the closing phenylalanine or tryptophan. D genes are given only for firm matches.

CASSSLGASTDTQYF | - | TRBV5-1
CASSAGTGLDTEAFF | TRBD1 | TRBV11-3
CASSIFSGDEAFF | - | TRBV19
CATSRELQGIGYTF | TRBD1 | TRBV15
CASSLEGADQETQYF | - | TRBV5-1
CASSYPSAGETQYF | - | TRBV6-5
CASSRTGAVNNYGYTF | TRBD1 | TRBV25-1
CASSLDRGDTEAFF | TRBD1 | TRBV5-1
CASSRPVSGGSNTEAFF | - | TRBV19
CASSPRQSNTEAFF | - | TRBV9
CSVVSNYNEQFF | - | TRBV29-1
CASSPTGTGSGNTIYF | TRBD1 | TRBV9
CAWSLDRTYEQYF | TRBD1 | TRBV30
CASSLQGDQPQHF | - | TRBV6-1
CASSRTATSTDTQYF | - | TRBV18
CATSRGGVGNYQPQHF | - | TRBV15
CASSQVTSGDTKSYEQYF | TRBD2 | TRBV4-1
CAWSFSRTSGSTDTQYF | TRBD2 | TRBV30
CASLTWTSGGSTYNEQFF | TRBD2 | TRBV28
CASIHSSNTDTQYF | - | TRBV10-2
CASRRQVLWGGYTF | - | TRBV6-5
CASSSLGTESYNSPLHF | TRBD1 | TRBV27
CASSRGNTEAFF | - | TRBV6-5
CASTRGSGISGANVLTF | - | TRBV7-9
CASSFRDTRRDEKLFF | - | TRBV5-6
CASSLVGASGGQETQYF | TRBD2 | TRBV5-1
CASSSFYEQYF | - | TRBV11-2
CSVAKVAGPQASGYNEQFF | TRBD2 | TRBV29-1
CASSGSTGESYGYTF | TRBD1 | TRBV19
CASSQRQGRMDSPLHF | TRBD1 | TRBV3-1/TRBV3-2
CASSPRPTTGELFF | - | TRBV27
CASSGRREAFF | - | TRBV19
CASSPQGRGGYTF | - | TRBV18
CATSDSDREAQYF | TRBD1 | TRBV24-1
CASSFQGYEQYF | - | TRBV11-2
CAISQQGALGTGELFF | TRBD1 | TRBV10-3
CASSPGQGASQPQHF | TRBD1 | TRBV5-5
CASSFTPLQDRSTGELFF | - | TRBV7-9
CASSAGMNTEAFF | - | TRBV18
CASSPRQGRDGYTF | TRBD1 | TRBV5-8
CASTYEDTEAFF | - | TRBV19
CASSRFTTDRDGDGYTF | TRBD1 | TRBV7-9
CASSGTSGGYFNEQFF | TRBD2 | TRBV25-1
CASSYPHPGQGYQPQHF | TRBD1 | TRBV6-2/TRBV6-3
CASSDPISRNSPGRGNTIYF | - | TRBV6-1
CATQDRQGNYGYTF | TRBD1 | TRBV19
CASSLGQGSNEQYF | TRBD1 | TRBV5-8
CASSGGGGDTQYF | - | TRBV2
CASSPRAGTSGNTIYF | - | TRBV21-1
CASSSGQGREKLFF | TRBD1 | TRBV7-8
CASSTGQTYNEQFF | - | TRBV5-1
CSVGGGYYGYTF | - | TRBV29-1
CASSQETGGLSNYGYTF | TRBD1 | TRBV4-2
CASSQATGTVSGNTIYF | TRBD1 | TRBV3-1/TRBV3-2
CASSPSQGPRFF | - | TRBV3-1/TRBV3-2
CASSEALQGDPQNF | TRBD1 | TRBV6-1
CASSGQGRIDTQYF | TRBD1 | TRBV2